Here is one T cell receptor (beta chain) with its context. This clone's antigen is unknown. No base quality information exists; no much larger clone differs at one position. The library was obtained by the immunoSEQ multiplex PCR assay. For the multiplex PCR, a mixture combining 60 forward primers for TCR Vbeta segments and 13 reverse primers for TCR Jbeta segments was used. A multiplex PCR assay on genomic DNA amplified the CDR3 region of rearranged TCR beta genes. On the Illumina HiSeq System, the amplified TCR beta libraries were sequenced as 87-base-pair reads. Per the source publication's procedure: In a later analysis, tens of millions of unique TCR beta chains were counted across the approximately 640 repertoires, and approximately 11 million of these chains were shared by at least two donors. Raw reads were error-corrected and collapsed into unique sequences with a nearest-neighbor algorithm that merged closely related sequences to remove PCR and sequencing errors. CDR3 sequences were aligned to IMGT reference sequences to assign V, D and J gene segments. Each retained sequence needed at least a six-nucleotide match to both a V gene segment and a J gene segment. A rearrangement was called productive if the CDR3 had no stop codons and remained in frame with V and J, and every other rearrangement was called non-productive. CDR3 was defined by IMGT convention, running from the second conserved V-encoded cysteine to the conserved J-encoded phenylalanine. Sequences without an unambiguous match to a single V gene segment were excluded from the earlier analysis of several hundred of the donors. An earlier analysis of approximately 590 of the donors called V segments functional above 56.7% productive rearrangements and segregating when the between-donor standard deviation exceeded 5%. A statistical classification framework was built for diagnosing cytomegalovirus status from the catalog of TCR beta chain sequences. A later analysis assigned V and J genes by comparing TCR nucleotide sequences with IMGT/GENE-DB human TR gene sequences. A later analysis assigned CDR3 sequences and most-parsimonious VDJ recombination scenarios with the TCRdist pipeline. A later analysis defined each TCR beta chain by its CDR3 amino acid sequence plus V-gene family, and excluded reads lacking a unique V-gene family. A later analysis removed 500 to 650 highly shared, low-generation-probability nucleotide sequences to deal with suspected cross-contamination and a sequencing artifact. For each public chain, a later analysis derived a clonal expansion index from normalized ranks of inferred template counts within each repertoire. A later analysis computed generation probabilities with a VDJ recombination model fitted to out-of-frame rearrangements, and checked the results against IGoR. Hypergeometric tests were used in a later analysis to score TCR-TCR, TCR-HLA and TCR-CMV co-occurrence, with a repertoire-size bias correction applied to the TCR pairs. To estimate false discovery rates, a later analysis permuted the HLA or CMV assignments 20 times. In a later analysis, co-occurring TCRs were grouped using DBSCAN, with TCRdist sequence similarity added in when clustering inside HLA-allele-positive subsets. Repertoires with fewer than 30,000 or more than 120,000 public chains were left out of co-occurrence clustering, as were about 5 repertoires with anomalous nucleotide sharing. The table was pulled from immuneACCESS by TCRdb, which kept in-frame rearrangements only. Such tables lose some clones; where checked, under half of the loss comes from unresolved V genes, and the rest has no known cause. That table furnishes V, J and clone size, whereas the DNA furnished D and trimming. For this sample there are fewer than 45,000 clones; 90% appear just once. The ten biggest clones cover 2% to 3% of the sample.

The cohort consisted of 670 or so healthy bone marrow donors. At the time of sampling, all cohort members were nominally healthy, though unrecorded immune exposures were likely present. The donor was CMV seronegative and belonged to the group of 352 seronegative cohort members. A peripheral blood sample was collected from each donor, and TCR beta sequencing was performed on peripheral blood mononuclear cells. The Qiagen DNeasy Blood Extraction Kit was used to extract genomic DNA from the blood cell samples. This sample is part of a study of cytomegalovirus exposure and HLA in healthy donors (dated by TCRdb to 2016 to 2017). Context from the whole study: An earlier analysis of about 560 of the donors reported approximately 260 Gb of sequence data and 100 million to 120 million unique TCR beta sequences obtained from around 190 million T cells. In addition to the first cohort of 650 to 800 subjects, a separate validation cohort of approximately 130 different subjects was used. Alongside the repertoire data, information on donor age, sex, ethnicity and CMV serostatus was compiled. In a later genetic analysis, genome-wide SNP genotypes for about 55% of the roughly 670 donors were used, and that subset was treated as a discovery cohort. Class I and class II HLA loci were covered by the typing at four-digit resolution. The study was designed to test whether signatures of past pathogen exposure could be identified by cataloging public T cell receptors. Roughly 300 gigabases of sequencing data and 70 million to 100 million unique TCR sequences were included in an early release covering several hundred HLA-typed donors. All discovery cohort repertoires had been generated on a single sequencing platform. The study combined high-throughput TCR immunosequencing, statistical association of individual TCRs with disease status, and machine learning to predict cytomegalovirus infection status. Of the 300 to 400 genotyped donors, roughly 80% fell in the genetic ancestry cluster associated with self-reported Caucasian donors. A later analysis re-examined previously published TCR beta repertoires from several hundred donors and added high-resolution HLA genotyping to investigate patterns of TCR occurrence. In the later analysis, no new phenotypic data were used to find candidate immune exposures; instead, reliance was placed on TCR beta sequences and their occurrence across donors. About five DR-DQ haplotypes were treated as single units for association and clustering because of strong linkage in the cohort. The number of typed donors differed by locus: about 620-640 for A, B, C, DRB1 and DQB1; 500 to 550 for DQA1; approximately 610 for DPA1; and some 450 for DPB1. The study profiled the T cell repertoires of fewer than 850 subjects by immunosequencing and related them to cytomegalovirus serostatus. On average, roughly 250,000 unique TCR beta nucleotide sequences were sequenced per donor among more than 350 genotyped donors of the cohort, with roughly 18% of those sequences being non-productive. An earlier analysis of approximately 640 of the donors applied high-throughput TCR beta sequencing to assess whether each TCR beta V gene segment acted as functional or pseudogenic. Overall results and qualifications from the work: Correlated functional status among segregating V segments might be attributable to linkage disequilibrium, but an unknown experimental factor could not be ruled out. A further reported finding was that TCR beta sequences accurately predicted the HLA-A and HLA-B alleles for most subjects in the first cohort. In this cohort, only TCR beta chains were sequenced, and detectable features were limited by the absence of alpha or paired-chain data. The authors suggested that the approach could potentially be extended to other disease states and immunological phenotypes. The classifier was reported to diagnose cytomegalovirus status with high specificity and sensitivity in both the original cohort and the validation cohort. A later analysis found that most CMV-associated TCR beta chains appeared HLA-restricted, with HLA associations seemingly driven largely by CMV exposure. HLA typing was unavailable for some donors at each locus, so association tests used only the typed subset. In an earlier analysis of some 500 of the donors, most TCR beta V segments were observed in productive rearrangements about 87% or about 30% of the time, broadly matching IMGT annotations. At a false discovery rate of 0.05, a later analysis linked about 17,000 TCR beta sequences to specific HLA alleles. The study gave a list of roughly 150 TCR beta chains associated with cytomegalovirus. According to a later genetic analysis, donors in an Asian-associated ancestry cluster had fewer N-insertions in productive TCRs than the approximately 650-donor mean. In vitro tests confirmed that three of the cytomegalovirus-associated TCR beta chains recognize cytomegalovirus antigens. Several of the top co-occurrence clusters appeared to be linked to parvovirus B19, influenza, CMV and Epstein-Barr virus, according to a later analysis. A later genetic analysis associated a missense DCLRE1C variant with V-gene and J-gene trimming of TCR beta chains, and an independent cohort replicated the association. A cluster of highly shared sequence variants was judged likely to be a technical artifact of the sequencing pipeline. Presence/absence analyses assumed roughly uniform sequencing depth across donors, an assumption that may not hold. Strong co-occurrence of HLA alleles, especially DR and DQ, made assigning TCR associations to individual alleles difficult. Most TCR sequences were seen in very few donors, while some public TCRs were found in many individuals. A later analysis found that HLA-associated TCR beta chains were more clonally expanded and had lower generation probabilities than equally common non-associated chains. The only immune exposure information available for the cohort was CMV serostatus. In a later analysis, TCR association rates were found to vary across HLA loci, with the most associated TCRs seen for DRB1 alleles and the fewest for HLA-C alleles. Because counts were too low, about 15 rarely observed V segments, including chromosome 9 orphons, were left out of the earlier analysis of approximately 580 of the donors.

The sequenced material came from PBMCs. The TCR comes from a woman in her late teens or twenties in good health and CMV-seronegative.

The nucleotide sequence reads TGCAGCGTTGAACCCGAAGAGACCCAGTACTTC. Its amino acids are CSVEPEETQYF. The rearranged chain carries TRBV29-1 and TRBJ2-5, with the D segment identity uncertain. At the junction V is shortened by 2 bases and J by 3 bases, with 4 bases in between. The CDR3 spans 11 residues, from the cysteine through the phenylalanine. CDR3 DNA only is kept here, 33 bases in frame from base 1. The germline V gene specifies SQVTM as CDR1 and ANQGSEA as CDR2.